This T cell receptor (beta chain) stems from a study of cytomegalovirus exposure and HLA in healthy donors. Study-wide context: The approximately 110 validation repertoires used a platform that matched the one used for the 600 to 700 first-cohort repertoires, as a later analysis reported. Study-wide results and caveats: The CMV antigen specificity of a few CMV-associated chains was confirmed through in vitro analysis. Investigators reported over 150 TCR beta chains as tied to cytomegalovirus. Cytomegalovirus status was reportedly diagnosed by the classifier with high sensitivity and specificity.

Produced via immunoSEQ multiplex PCR; TCRdb's table is partial and in-frame only. The table lists 300,000 to 450,000 clones, about nine tenths of them singletons. A note on this clone: The antigen remains undetermined.

CDR1 is MNHEY and CDR2 is SMNVEV in the germline V gene (reference sequence). V dropped 8 bases and J dropped 5 bases, with 15 bases sitting between them. This CDR3 spans 13 amino acids. The source is a woman under 30 in good health and CMV-seronegative. The genes are TRBV27 and TRBJ2-5, with TRBD1 as a possible D gene (5 bases). The sequencing input was PBMCs. The CDR3 DNA reads as TGTGCCAGCTCTGTGGATTGGGGCGAGACCCAGTACTTC. It codes for CASSVDWGETQYF.